This record covers a single TCR beta chain. The antigen is unknown. This record comes from a study of T-cell reconstitution after alpha-beta-depleted transplantation in children. Study-wide results and limits: As was reported, about two months after transplant, alpha-beta T cells came from several hundred expanded graft clones. Newly produced T cells mostly accounted for T-cell counts and diversity one year post-transplant.

During its preparation, the TCRbeta library received unique molecular identifiers. TCRdb re-derived calls from the PCR reads in MiXCR, one entry per CDR3 protein. This repertoire shows about 120,000 distinct CDR3 sequences, 23% found once; its top ten account for roughly a tenth. The CDR3 is 14 residues long. The germline V gene encodes CDR1 SGHTA and CDR2 FQGNSA. V gave up 1 base and J gave up 0 bases, with 6 bases separating them. The rearrangement joins TRBV7-2 to TRBJ1-1; unclear D gene. The receptor comes from a male patient aged 2 to 9 who had a stem cell transplant for chronic granulomatous disease, so the T cells may come from the graft donor. The material sequenced was PBMCs, mostly from graft donor cells, taken 180 days after TCRalphabeta/CD19-depleted stem cell transplant. The CDR3 loop reads CASSLVLMNTEAFF. Here the CDR3 DNA reads TGTGCCAGCAGCTTAGTTCTAATGAACACTGAAGCTTTCTTT.